Shown below are 6 T cell receptor beta chains from a single sample sequenced in a study of blood T cells in healthy people across ages. Then a second PCR, running roughly 7 to 11 cycles, was carried out with a sample-barcoded 5' primer and a J-beta primer mix. TCRdb reanalysed the 5' RACE reads using MiXCR and keeps one entry per CDR3 protein. The data show fewer than 800,000 distinct CDR3 sequences, around 32% seen once. Input material: blood. The receptor source for this set is an elderly woman in good health.

Comment on this clonotype: A much larger clone lies one base from this, so it may be a read error. The gene calls are TRBV12-3 or TRBV12-4 and TRBJ1-6, with D possibly matching TRBD1 (6 bases). The CDR3 totals 15 residues. The CDR3 here is CASSLLQGDSGPPHF. The CDR3 bases are TGTGCCAGCAGCCTACTACAGGGTGATTCGGGCCCCCCCCACTTT.

This clonotype showed up many times. The chain links TRBV5-1 to TRBJ2-7; a possible D gene is TRBD1 (7 bases). Per germline, CDR1 SGHRS and CDR2 YFSETQ. The CDR3 consists of 14 residues. V was cut by 4 bases and J by 10 bases, with 21 bases left in between. Written as DNA, the CDR3 is TGCGCCAGCAGCGCGGGACAGACCACCCTCCCCCAGTACTTC. It encodes CASSAGQTTLPQYF.

This CDR3 is CASSRDLRSEAFF. In nucleotides, the CDR3 is TGTGCCAGCAGCCGGGACTTACGGAGTGAAGCTTTCTTT. The chain combines TRBV6-6 with TRBJ1-1, with D tentatively TRBD1 (5 bases). The CDR3 is 13 residues long. V dropped 6 bases and J dropped 7 bases, with 15 bases sitting between them. The germline CDR1 and CDR2 sequences are MNHNY and SVGAGI (reference sequence).

This clonotype was observed a single time. The rearrangement joins TRBV7-2 to TRBJ2-1; D might be TRBD2 (6 bases). Deletions cut 4 bases from V and 0 bases from J, with 25 bases between. The CDR3 sequence is 20 residues long. Germline lookup yields CDR1 SGHTA and CDR2 FQGNSA. CDR3 protein: CASSSTAKITSSLSYNEQFF. CDR3 nucleotide sequence: TGTGCCAGCAGCTCTACTGCCAAGATAACTAGCTCCCTCTCCTACAATGAGCAGTTCTTC.

There are a few counts of this clonotype. The chain combines TRBV6-5 with TRBJ1-1, with D perhaps TRBD1 (5 bases). The V end was cut by 4 bases, the J end by 6 bases, with 15 bases between. Germline V lookup: CDR1 MNHEY, CDR2 SVGAGI. The length of the CDR3 is 14 residues. CDR3 protein: CASSWAPRQPEAFF. The DNA of the CDR3 is TGTGCCAGCAGTTGGGCCCCACGACAGCCTGAAGCTTTCTTT.

A remark on this clonotype: Mismatch with germline at one junction end may stem from a read error. V gene TRBV9 combines with J gene TRBJ2-1; no clear D. The CDR3 sequence is 15 residues long. CDR1 is SGDLS, CDR2 YYNGEE, per germline. CDR3 bases: TGTGCCAGCACCGCAGAGGACCCTGCGGCCAATGACCGGATCTTC. It specifies CASTAEDPAANDRIF.